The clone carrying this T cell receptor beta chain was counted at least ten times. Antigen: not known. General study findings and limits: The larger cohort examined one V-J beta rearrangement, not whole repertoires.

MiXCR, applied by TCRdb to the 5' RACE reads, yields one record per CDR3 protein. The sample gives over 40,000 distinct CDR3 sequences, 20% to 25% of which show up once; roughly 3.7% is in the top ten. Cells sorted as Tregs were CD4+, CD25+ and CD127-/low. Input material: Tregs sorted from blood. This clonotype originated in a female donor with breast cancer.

This CDR3 reads CASSYDITSPTYEQYF. The CDR3 DNA reads as TGTGCCAGCAGCTACGACATAACCAGTCCCACCTACGAGCAGTACTTC. This chain joins TRBV6-5 and TRBJ2-7; D unclear. Germline CDR1 MNHEY, CDR2 SVGAGI. Trimming pared 6 bases from V and 2 bases from J, leaving 20 bases between. CDR3 length equals 16 residues.